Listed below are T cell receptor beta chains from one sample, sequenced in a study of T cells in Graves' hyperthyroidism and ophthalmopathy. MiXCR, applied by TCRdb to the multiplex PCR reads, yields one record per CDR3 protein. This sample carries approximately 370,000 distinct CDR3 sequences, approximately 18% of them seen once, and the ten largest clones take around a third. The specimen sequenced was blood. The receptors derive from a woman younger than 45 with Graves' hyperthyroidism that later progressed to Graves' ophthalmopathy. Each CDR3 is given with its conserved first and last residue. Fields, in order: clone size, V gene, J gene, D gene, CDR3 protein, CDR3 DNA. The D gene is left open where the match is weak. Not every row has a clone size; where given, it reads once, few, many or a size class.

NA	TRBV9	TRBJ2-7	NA	CASSVGRDYEQYF	TGTGCCAGCAGCGTAGGGCGGGACTACGAGCAGTACTTC
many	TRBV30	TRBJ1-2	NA	CAWSGPRSWGTSNYGYTF	TGTGCCTGGAGTGGACCGCGCAGTTGGGGGACTTCTAACTATGGCTACACCTTC
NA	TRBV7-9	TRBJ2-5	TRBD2	CASTARGLAPQETQYF	TGTGCCAGCACCGCCCGCGGACTAGCTCCTCAAGAGACCCAGTACTTC
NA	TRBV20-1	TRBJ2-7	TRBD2	CSAPSGSDLTYEQYF	TGCAGTGCACCTAGCGGGAGTGATTTAACCTACGAGCAGTACTTC
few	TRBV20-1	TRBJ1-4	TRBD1	CSASTGYPEKLFF	TGCAGTGCTTCGACAGGGTACCCTGAAAAACTGTTTTTT
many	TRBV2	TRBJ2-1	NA	CASSGQYNEQFF	TGTGCCAGCAGCGGACAGTACAATGAGCAGTTCTTC
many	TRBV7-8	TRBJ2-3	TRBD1	CASTLSDRGITDTQYF	TGTGCCAGCACCCTTAGTGACAGGGGAATCACAGATACGCAGTATTTT
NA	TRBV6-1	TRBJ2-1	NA	CASSDFPHNEQFF	TGTGCCAGCAGTGATTTCCCCCACAATGAGCAGTTCTTC
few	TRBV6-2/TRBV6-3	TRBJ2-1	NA	CASSQTGGLSNEQFF	TGTGCCAGCAGCCAAACAGGCGGTCTCTCCAATGAGCAGTTCTTC
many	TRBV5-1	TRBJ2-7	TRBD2	CASSWEGSYEQYF	TGCGCCAGCAGCTGGGAGGGGTCCTACGAGCAGTACTTC
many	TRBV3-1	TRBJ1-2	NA	CASSPTMDIGYTF	TGTGCCAGCAGCCCCACCATGGATATTGGCTACACCTTC
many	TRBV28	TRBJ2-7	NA	CASSFGITPRVVFAYEQYF	TGTGCCAGCAGTTTTGGCATCACACCCCGGGTGGTTTTCGCCTACGAGCAGTACTTC
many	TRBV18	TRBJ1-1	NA	CASSPTRNTEAFF	TGTGCCAGCTCACCCACACGGAACACTGAAGCTTTCTTT
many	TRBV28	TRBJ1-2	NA	CASSFDSYGYTF	TGTGCCAGCAGTTTCGACAGCTATGGCTACACCTTC
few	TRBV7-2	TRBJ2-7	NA	CASSLDVIPGAQYEQYF	TGTGCCAGCAGCTTAGATGTCATACCAGGGGCGCAGTACGAGCAGTACTTC
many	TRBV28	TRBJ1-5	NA	CASSIYRELGQPQHF	TGTGCCAGCAGTATCTACAGGGAGTTGGGTCAGCCCCAGCATTTT
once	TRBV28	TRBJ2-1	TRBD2	CASSGWGGRGEQFF	TGTGCCAGCAGCGGGTGGGGCGGGAGAGGTGAGCAGTTCTTC
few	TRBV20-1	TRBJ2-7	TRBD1	CSARGTGNSYEQYF	TGCAGTGCTAGAGGGACAGGGAACTCCTACGAGCAGTACTTC
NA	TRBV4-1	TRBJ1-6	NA	CASSPLGGPLHF	TGCGCCAGCAGCCCGCTTGGTGGACCCCTCCACTTT